Each of the 6 T cell receptor beta chains below was sequenced from the same sample in a study of cytomegalovirus exposure and HLA in healthy donors. In the PCR, 60 Vbeta and 13 Jbeta primers were used. The data were produced by immunoSEQ multiplex PCR, yet TCRdb's version contains in-frame clones alone and is incomplete. The sample yields 110,000 to 150,000 clones, roughly 71% seen once. The sequenced sample consisted of PBMCs. The origin of the receptors is a man in his thirties or forties in good health and CMV-seronegative.

This CDR3 reads CASSIRRAGGPGELFF. Here the CDR3 DNA reads TGTGCCAGTAGTATCCGTCGGGCGGGAGGGCCCGGGGAGCTGTTTTTT. The rearrangement links TRBV19 to TRBJ2-2; TRBD2 matches 9 bases. This CDR3 has 16 amino acids. After removal of 3 bases from V and 6 bases from J, the junction contained 8 bases not matched to a gene. The germline gives CDR1 LNHDA, CDR2 SQIVND (reference sequence).

This chain links TRBV15 with TRBJ2-1; the match to TRBD2 covers 8 bases. Losses at the gene ends were 1 base for V and 4 bases for J; bases not matched to a gene: 9. Germline CDR1 is LNHNV and CDR2 is YYDKDF (reference sequence). This CDR3 has 17 amino acids. The CDR3 DNA reads TGTGCCACCAGCAGAGGGTTAAGGAGCGGGGGATACAATGAGCAGTTCTTC. It specifies CATSRGLRSGGYNEQFF.

In its sample, this clone was seen a few times. V and J are TRBV28 and TRBJ2-7, with a tentative D call TRBD1 (6 bases). CDR1 and CDR2 (germline): MDHEN, SYDVKM. V lost 6 bases and J 7 bases, leaving 22 bases between the germline ends. The CDR3 has 15 residues. This CDR3 reads CASSPFTGSVREQYF. The CDR3, as DNA: TGTGCCAGCAGCCCGTTTACAGGGAGTGTACGAGAGCAGTACTTC.

The chain has TRBV27 and TRBJ1-5; 10 positions match TRBD1. Trimming cost V 6 bases and J 4 bases; bases outside gene matches: 3. Germline values: CDR1 MNHEY, CDR2 SMNVEV (reference sequence). The CDR3 loop spans 14 amino acids. The DNA of the CDR3 is TGTGCCAGCAGGGGACAGGGGAGAAATCAGCCCCAGCATTTT. This translates into CASRGQGRNQPQHF.

The rearrangement uses TRBV9 and TRBJ2-5, with 8 bases lining up with TRBD2. TRBJ2-7 explains the end of the DNA better; the J call may be wrong. The CDR3 has 15 residues. Germline values: CDR1 SGDLS, CDR2 YYNGEE. As DNA, the CDR3 is TGTGCCAGCAGCGTAGAGCGGGGGCAAGGGTACGAGCAGTACTTC. This gives the protein CASSVERGQGYEQYF.

This chain uses TRBV5-4 with TRBJ1-1; a weak D match, TRBD1 (5 bases). V was clipped by 6 bases and J by 11 bases, with 17 bases between them. The CDR3 has 12 residues. From germline, CDR1 is SGHNT and CDR2 YYREEE (reference sequence). The CDR3 coding sequence is TGTGCCAGCAACCGACAGCCGCAAAAGGCTTTCTTT. Encoded protein: CASNRQPQKAFF. Full variable domain (missing parts from reference TRBV5-4 and TRBJ1-1): ETGVTQSPTHLIKTRGQQVTLRCSSQSGHNTVSWYQQALGQGPQFIFQYYREEENGRGNFPPRFSGLQFPNYSSELNVNALELDDSALYLCASNRQPQKAFFGQGTRLTVV.